The rows below give T cell receptor beta chains drawn from one sample of a study of CD8 T cells in ankylosing spondylitis. TCRdb fed the 5' RACE reads into MiXCR, producing one record per CDR3 protein. The sample gives under 250,000 distinct CDR3 sequences, roughly 10% of which show up once; around 7% is in the top ten. The sequenced sample was blood, either unsorted or a sorted T cell fraction (not recorded which). These receptors were obtained from a male donor with ankylosing spondylitis or in good health (not recorded which). The conserved cysteine and the conserved F or W are not part of the CDR3 here. The D gene is left open where the match is weak.

CDR3 length: 13
V gene: TRBV6-5
D gene: NA
CDR3 protein: ASSSQDGGPETQY

CDR3 length: 11
V gene: TRBV27
D gene: NA
CDR3 protein: ASSFGTYNEQF

CDR3 length: 10
V gene: TRBV9
D gene: NA
CDR3 protein: ASSEAYNEQF

CDR3 length: 11
V gene: TRBV20-1
D gene: NA
CDR3 protein: SASGLGTDTQY

CDR3 length: 10
V gene: TRBV29-1
D gene: NA
CDR3 protein: SVGGRTTEAF

CDR3 length: 8
V gene: TRBV29-1
D gene: NA
CDR3 protein: SVGAGGQY

CDR3 length: 11
V gene: TRBV27
D gene: NA
CDR3 protein: ASSLRTQETQY

CDR3 length: 13
V gene: TRBV2
D gene: TRBD2
CDR3 protein: ASRNLAGGYNEQF

CDR3 length: 11
V gene: TRBV5-1
D gene: NA
CDR3 protein: ASSLDLGDVQY

CDR3 length: 13
V gene: TRBV10-3
D gene: NA
CDR3 protein: AISVRATGGNEQF

CDR3 length: 12
V gene: TRBV7-8
D gene: TRBD1
CDR3 protein: ASSRDSSTDTQY

CDR3 length: 13
V gene: TRBV11-3
D gene: NA
CDR3 protein: ASSLRGLEGIEQF

CDR3 length: 15
V gene: TRBV28
D gene: NA
CDR3 protein: ASSLSAGASSGNTIY

CDR3 length: 12
V gene: TRBV7-8
D gene: NA
CDR3 protein: ASSLVWGGIGYT

CDR3 length: 11
V gene: TRBV28
D gene: NA
CDR3 protein: ASINSGQNIQY

CDR3 length: 12
V gene: TRBV6-1
D gene: NA
CDR3 protein: ASSSQGPNSPLH

CDR3 length: 12
V gene: TRBV6-5
D gene: NA
CDR3 protein: ASSYSMGTDTQY

CDR3 length: 14
V gene: TRBV7-2
D gene: TRBD2
CDR3 protein: ASSLALAGAINEQF

CDR3 length: 13
V gene: TRBV12-3/TRBV12-4
D gene: TRBD1
CDR3 protein: ASREGTGRNYEQY

CDR3 length: 12
V gene: TRBV11-1
D gene: TRBD2
CDR3 protein: ASSFSGNSYEQY

CDR3 length: 12
V gene: TRBV20-1
D gene: NA
CDR3 protein: SARTGTPTYEQY

CDR3 length: 14
V gene: TRBV15
D gene: NA
CDR3 protein: ATSPEGSADAYEQY

CDR3 length: 13
V gene: TRBV20-1
D gene: NA
CDR3 protein: SASVTDPGQETQY

CDR3 length: 12
V gene: TRBV13
D gene: NA
CDR3 protein: ASSHSVLSNEQF

CDR3 length: 13
V gene: TRBV6-1
D gene: NA
CDR3 protein: ASSLRDSPNNEQF

CDR3 length: 12
V gene: TRBV5-1
D gene: NA
CDR3 protein: ASSLADQTGELF

CDR3 length: 10
V gene: TRBV5-1
D gene: NA
CDR3 protein: ASSLLRDTQY

CDR3 length: 13
V gene: TRBV13
D gene: NA
CDR3 protein: ASSLWGYRADTQY

CDR3 length: 12
V gene: TRBV7-9
D gene: NA
CDR3 protein: ASSLIFSTDTQY

CDR3 length: 11
V gene: TRBV5-1
D gene: NA
CDR3 protein: ASSGGANNEQF